Presented here are 27 T cell receptor beta chains from one specimen sequenced in a study of identical twins. TCRdb itself ran the 5' RACE reads through MiXCR, one entry per CDR3 protein. The sample holds around 300,000 distinct CDR3 sequences, about 8.9% seen once. These data also formed part of another study, on yellow fever vaccine responses in identical twins.

The sequenced sample consisted of memory (CD45RO+) T cells sorted from blood. Every receptor here comes from a woman younger than 30 in good health.

This clonotype was counted between two and nine times. The chain joins TRBV6-1 to TRBJ2-1; D unclear. The CDR3 sequence is 12 residues long. The V end lost 3 bases, the J end lost 5 bases, and 5 bases lay between the germline ends. Germline V gives CDR1 MNHNS, CDR2 SASEGT. CDR3: CASSETHNEQFF. In nucleotides, the CDR3 is TGTGCCAGCAGTGAGACTCACAATGAGCAGTTCTTC.

The chain joins TRBV20-1 to TRBJ1-2; 8 nucleotides align to TRBD1. Unmatched junction bases numbered 1, after V lost 3 bases and J lost 4 bases. The CDR3 has 12 amino acids. CDR1 is DFQATT, CDR2 SNEGSKA, per germline (reference sequence). CDR3 bases: TGCAGTGCTAGGGGGACAGGCTATGGCTACACCTTC. Its translation is CSARGTGYGYTF.

This clonotype was counted a few times. The rearrangement uses TRBV5-1 and TRBJ2-2; the match to TRBD2 covers 8 bases. The length of the CDR3 is 16 residues. V shed 4 bases and J 3 bases; nucleotides not matched to a gene: 8. CDR1 and CDR2 from the germline V gene are SGHRS and YFSETQ. The CDR3 DNA sequence: TGCGCCAGCAGCGGACTTCTCGGGGGGGACACCGGGGAGCTGTTTTTT. Amino acid sequence: CASSGLLGGDTGELFF.

This clonotype was counted ten times or more. This chain links TRBV24-1 with TRBJ2-3; D is possibly TRBD2 (5 bases). V was clipped by 5 bases and J by 6 bases, with 11 bases between them. CDR3 size: 13 residues. Germline loops: CDR1 KGHDR, CDR2 SFDVKD. DNA for the CDR3: TGTGCCACCAGTGGGGAGATTTTCGATACGCAGTATTTT. Translated: CATSGEIFDTQYF.

At least ten counts were recorded for this clonotype. This chain links TRBV29-1 with TRBJ2-3; tentatively, D is TRBD2 (5 bases). Germline V lookup: CDR1 SQVTM, CDR2 ANQGSEA. CDR3 length equals 14 residues. Trimming pared 5 bases from V and 3 bases from J, leaving 15 bases between. The CDR3 DNA follows: TGCAGCGTTTCGGGCAGTACGGGGACAGATACGCAGTATTTT. It is translated as CSVSGSTGTDTQYF.

This clonotype was counted at least ten times. The chain carries TRBV24-1 and TRBJ2-1, with 8 bases lining up with TRBD1. Germline CDR1 reads KGHDR; CDR2 reads SFDVKD. V gave up 3 bases and J gave up 6 bases; unmatched junction bases: 12. The CDR3 extends over 17 amino acids. The CDR3 bases are TGTGCCACCAGTGATCTCTACGGACAGGGAGGCTTCAATGAGCAGTTCTTC. Encoded protein: CATSDLYGQGGFNEQFF.

This clonotype was observed a handful of times. The rearrangement joins TRBV20-1 to TRBJ1-2; a weak D match, TRBD1 (5 bases). The CDR3 is made up of 17 amino acids. Trimming removed 2 bases from V and 5 bases from J, with 24 bases in between. Germline CDR1 DFQATT, CDR2 SNEGSKA (reference sequence). DNA for the CDR3: TGCAGTGCTAGACCCTCGGGACTACTTCGCCGAGGGTATGGCTACACCTTC. Encoded protein: CSARPSGLLRRGYGYTF.

The chain uses TRBV3-1 and TRBJ2-3, with 7 bases matching TRBD1. The CDR3 length is 14 residues. With 5 bases clipped from V and 4 bases from J, the junction kept 6 bases outside the gene matches. The V gene's germline CDR1 is LGHDT and CDR2 YNNKEL (reference sequence). In nucleotides, the CDR3 is TGTGCCAGCAGCTCCCGACAGGGTTCAGATACGCAGTATTTT. Its protein is CASSSRQGSDTQYF.

The chain combines TRBV4-2 with TRBJ1-2; unclear D gene. CDR3 length: 15 residues. Trimming left V 1 base short and J 8 bases short, with 17 bases between. Germline lookup yields CDR1 LGHNA and CDR2 YNFKEQ. CDR3 residues: CASSQGGKPGDGYTF. The CDR3 DNA is TGTGCCAGCAGCCAAGGAGGGAAGCCTGGCGACGGCTACACCTTC.

This clonotype was recorded a few times. The rearrangement uses TRBV12-3 or TRBV12-4 and TRBJ1-3; D is undetermined. V was pared by 0 bases and J by 4 bases, with 7 bases between. The CDR3 spans 14 residues. This chain's CDR3 is CASSLAGFGNTIYF. As DNA, the CDR3 is TGTGCCAGCAGTTTAGCAGGGTTCGGAAACACCATATATTTT.

Ten or more counts support this clonotype. The rearrangement links TRBV29-1 to TRBJ2-1; 7 nucleotides agree with TRBD2. CDR3 length equals 15 residues. CDR1 and CDR2 from the germline V gene are SQVTM and ANQGSEA. The trim removed 3 bases at V and 7 bases at J, leaving 12 bases unmatched. Here the CDR3 reads CSVEGLAALWNEQFF. CDR3 coding DNA: TGCAGCGTTGAGGGGCTAGCGGCCCTTTGGAATGAGCAGTTCTTC.

This clonotype occurred many times. This chain uses TRBV5-1 with TRBJ2-5, with TRBD2 matching 9 bases. Trimming cost V 4 bases and J 3 bases; bases outside gene matches: 7. This CDR3 spans 15 amino acids. Germline V gene data show CDR1 as SGHRS and CDR2 as YFSETQ. The CDR3 spells CASSGIAGEEETQYF. The DNA of the CDR3 is TGCGCCAGCAGCGGAATAGCGGGAGAGGAAGAGACCCAGTACTTC.

The chain carries TRBV6-5 and TRBJ2-1, with TRBD2 as a possible D gene (5 bases). Germline-derived CDR1 and CDR2 are MNHEY and SVGAGI. V was clipped by 2 bases and J by 10 bases, with 15 bases between them. There are 14 residues in the CDR3. The CDR3 sequence is CASSYRDWRSEQFF. CDR3 bases: TGTGCCAGCAGTTACCGTGACTGGAGGTCGGAGCAGTTCTTC.

This clonotype was detected ten times or more. The V call is TRBV11-2, the J call TRBJ2-3; D is possibly TRBD2 (7 bases). Trimming took 2 bases from V and 3 from J, leaving 12 bases between them. The CDR3 covers 15 residues. The germline V gene has CDR1 SGHAT and CDR2 FQNNGV. DNA of the CDR3: TGTGCCAGCAGCTTAAGGGGGGGCGGGACAGATACGCAGTATTTT. This translates into CASSLRGGGTDTQYF.

Comments on this clonotype: One end of the junction varies from germline; a read error may be responsible. The chain recombines TRBV6-5 with TRBJ1-1; the match to TRBD1 covers 8 bases. The CDR3 runs 12 residues. CDR1 is MNHEY, CDR2 SVGAGI, per germline. Written as DNA, the CDR3 is TGTGCCAGCAGTGCACCGGGACAGGAAGTTTTCTTT. As protein: CASSAPGQEVFF.

The chain uses TRBV20-1 and TRBJ2-3; D might be TRBD1 (6 bases). Germline lookup yields CDR1 DFQATT and CDR2 SNEGSKA (reference sequence). The CDR3 has 13 residues. The ends were cut back, 7 bases at V and 4 bases at J, with 15 bases in the middle. CDR3 DNA: TGCAGTGGGGGGCGTGGTGGCGCAGATACGCAGTATTTT. Encoded protein: CSGGRGGADTQYF.

This clonotype has ten or more counts. The V call is TRBV28, the J call TRBJ2-7; TRBD1 is a possible D gene (5 bases). CDR3 size: 12 residues. V lost 3 bases to trimming and J lost 3 bases, with 6 bases between them. The germline V gene has CDR1 MDHEN and CDR2 SYDVKM. The CDR3 loop reads CASSLTVYEQYF. In nucleotides, the CDR3 is TGTGCCAGCAGTTTGACAGTCTACGAGCAGTACTTC.

In this sample, this clonotype turned up many times. This chain links TRBV11-2 with TRBJ2-3; TRBD2 matches at 14 bases. The CDR3 length is 18 residues. The V segment lost 0 bases and the J segment 4 bases; nucleotides outside the gene matches: 6. Germline CDR1 is SGHAT and CDR2 is FQNNGV. The CDR3 DNA sequence: TGTGCCAGCAGCTTAGAAGGACCGGGACTAGCGGGAGCAGATACGCAGTATTTT. The encoded protein is CASSLEGPGLAGADTQYF. Full variable domain (rest looked up from reference TRBV11-2 and TRBJ2-3): EAGVAQSPRYKIIEKRQSVAFWCNPISGHATLYWYQQILGQGPKLLIQFQNNGVVDDSQLPKDRFSAERLKGVDSTLKIQPAKLEDSAVYLCASSLEGPGLAGADTQYFGPGTRLTVL.

The chain links TRBV6-2 or TRBV6-3 to TRBJ2-7; 9 positions agree with TRBD1. The CDR3 runs to 15 residues. The germline CDR1 and CDR2 sequences are MNHEY and SVGEGT. After removal of 4 bases from V and 5 bases from J, the junction contained 9 bases not matched to a gene. The CDR3: CASSLAGTGSHEQYV. DNA of the CDR3: TGTGCCAGCAGTTTGGCCGGGACAGGGTCCCACGAGCAGTACGTC.

The genes are TRBV20-1 and TRBJ1-6; D is possibly TRBD1 (6 bases). From germline, CDR1 is DFQATT and CDR2 SNEGSKA (reference sequence). The CDR3 is made up of 16 amino acids. V lost 0 bases and J 3 bases, leaving 12 bases between the germline ends. In DNA, the CDR3 is TGCAGTGCTAGAGATGGGGACACTAACTATAATTCACCCCTCCACTTT. Protein sequence: CSARDGDTNYNSPLHF.

The chain couples TRBV4-1 to TRBJ1-5; D perhaps matches TRBD1 (5 bases). Per the germline V gene, CDR1 is MGHRA and CDR2 is YSYEKL. This CDR3 comprises 15 residues. V lost 0 bases and J 7 bases, leaving 13 bases between the germline ends. The CDR3 DNA is TGCGCCAGCAGCCAAGAGGGGCAGGGACGACAGCCCCAGCATTTT. Protein sequence: CASSQEGQGRQPQHF.

This clonotype was observed at least ten times. The chain carries TRBV20-1 and TRBJ1-1; 7 bases line up with TRBD1. Germline CDR1 is DFQATT and CDR2 is SNEGSKA (reference sequence). The CDR3 length is 12 residues. Trimming removed 5 bases from V and 3 bases from J; junction bases left unmatched: 3. CDR3 protein: CSAAGGHTEAFF. The CDR3 nucleotides read TGCAGTGCTGCAGGGGGGCACACTGAAGCTTTCTTT.

This clonotype was counted only a few times. The V gene is TRBV2, the J gene TRBJ1-5; possibly TRBD1 for D (6 bases). Trimming removed 5 bases from V and 0 bases from J, with 14 bases in between. CDR3 length equals 16 residues. Per the germline V gene, CDR1 is SNHLY and CDR2 is FYNNEI. The CDR3 sequence: CASSSQGGNSNQPQHF. DNA for the CDR3: TGTGCCAGCAGTTCACAGGGAGGAAATAGCAATCAGCCCCAGCATTTT.

CDR3 region: CASMGVGGVQGTQYF. The DNA of the CDR3 is TGTGCCAGCATGGGGGTAGGGGGGGTTCAGGGGACCCAGTACTTC. V is TRBV27 and J is TRBJ2-5; perhaps TRBD2 as D (7 bases). V was shortened by 7 bases and J by 7 bases, with 22 bases between the two germline ends. The CDR3 has 15 residues. Germline V CDR1 and CDR2: MNHEY, SMNVEV (reference sequence).

This sequence joins TRBV3-1 and TRBJ2-1, with a weak D call TRBD2 (6 bases). V was cut by 0 bases and J by 15 bases, with 15 bases left in between. The CDR3 runs to 13 residues. CDR1 LGHDT and CDR2 YNNKEL come from the germline V gene (reference sequence). The CDR3 loop is CASSQDFTGARFF. The CDR3 bases are TGTGCCAGCAGCCAAGATTTTACGGGAGCCCGGTTCTTC.

Concerning this clonotype itself: This clone may be a read error of a much larger clone one base away. CDR3 DNA sequence: TGTGCCAGCAGGCCAATAAACCGGGACACCAACTCTGGAAACACCATATATTTT. Translated, it gives CASRPINRDTNSGNTIYF. The chain employs TRBV3-1 and TRBJ1-3; D might be TRBD1 (6 bases). V lost 6 bases to trimming and J lost 0 bases, with 21 bases between them. The CDR3 sequence is 18 residues long. Germline V gene data show CDR1 as LGHDT and CDR2 as YNNKEL (reference sequence).

There are many counts of this clonotype. This sequence joins TRBV7-9 and TRBJ1-3; D call uncertain. The length of the CDR3 is 14 residues. V was cut by 5 bases and J by 0 bases, with 8 bases left in between. The germline gives CDR1 SEHNR, CDR2 FQNEAQ (reference sequence). The CDR3 region is CASSPSYSGNTIYF. CDR3 in DNA: TGTGCCAGCAGCCCTTCCTACTCTGGAAACACCATATATTTT.